These T cell receptor beta chains were read from a single sample in a study of OX40 agonist ivuxolimab in advanced cancers. TCRdb's copy holds only in-frame clones and misses some; the assay was immunoSEQ multiplex PCR. The sample contains 25,000 to 30,000 clones, approximately 79% of which appear only once. Sequencing was performed on CD4+ or CD8+ T cells sorted from blood, taken in a trial of the OX40 agonist ivuxolimab. The receptors come from an adult with an advanced solid tumor such as melanoma, head and neck, liver or kidney cancer. CDR3s include the opening cysteine and the closing phenylalanine or tryptophan. Fields, in order: J gene, V gene, CDR3 protein.

TRBJ2-2	TRBV19	CASNPQGQIKPNTGELFF
TRBJ1-5	TRBV19	CASSIDRDLGYSNQPQHF
TRBJ2-1	TRBV14	CASSPQGGSLYNEQFF
TRBJ2-7	TRBV12-5	CASGSRSRFPLPGREQYF
TRBJ2-1	TRBV5-4	CASSSLAGGLEEQFF
TRBJ2-1	TRBV2	CASSERVRLSSYNEQFF
TRBJ2-7	TRBV2	CASSDVTNNSYEQYF
TRBJ2-7	TRBV29-1	CSVEDRVGEQYF
TRBJ2-7	TRBV7-8	CASSVRYLTDEQYF
TRBJ2-1	TRBV5-1	CASSPLGGGGNEQFF
TRBJ2-3	TRBV9	CASSPSAGTSTDTQYF
TRBJ2-1	TRBV19	CASSIGTSNEQFF
TRBJ1-5	TRBV6-1	CASRLSRQSNQPQHF
TRBJ2-4	TRBV5-6	CASSLGQGGNIQYF
TRBJ2-7	TRBV5-1	CASSFTSGTYEQYF
TRBJ2-3	TRBV7-6	CASRDGGADTQYF
TRBJ2-3	TRBV9	CASSVGSSGSTDTQYF
TRBJ2-7	TRBV5-1	CASSLGTYEQYF
TRBJ2-1	TRBV7-9	CASSKSGIGYNEQFF
TRBJ2-1	TRBV5-1	CASSFRLAGSYNEQFF
TRBJ2-3	TRBV11-3	CASSLLGTLTSGTSDTQYF
TRBJ2-7	TRBV7-3	CASTSTTTVGIEQYF
TRBJ1-4	TRBV7-9	CASSQTATNEKLFF
TRBJ2-7	TRBV7-8	CASSLVGTPPYEQYF
TRBJ2-5	TRBV28	CASDPEGQETQYF
TRBJ2-3	TRBV28	CASSLAGVGTDTQYF
TRBJ2-1	TRBV6-5	CASGLVSNEQFF
TRBJ2-7	TRBV28	CASSFASRVGFDPPHTSSSYEQYF
TRBJ2-3	TRBV4-1	CASSTKITSIVAADTQYF
TRBJ2-1	TRBV5-6	CASSFGTDYNEQFF
TRBJ1-4	TRBV5-5	CASSLRRRSNEKLFF
TRBJ2-1	TRBV5-6	CASSLLSGIEQFF
TRBJ1-2	TRBV4-1	CASSPIMANYGYTF
TRBJ1-3	TRBV11-2	CASSLSLNSGNTIYF
TRBJ2-7	TRBV10-3	CAISELGSGATYEQYF
TRBJ2-1	TRBV5-1	CASRAFGQGGRSEQFF
TRBJ1-2	TRBV5-6	CASRLPHSQTSYGYTF
TRBJ2-2	TRBV7-7	CASSLVRTTNTGELFF
TRBJ1-2	TRBV28	CASSFEGDYGYTF
TRBJ1-1	TRBV7-9	CASSDGPGASRNTEAFF
TRBJ2-5	TRBV7-7	CASALGVGLGETQYF
TRBJ1-5	TRBV2	CASSDSGGQPQHF
TRBJ2-1	TRBV9	CASSVPGTGDDNEQFF
TRBJ2-7	TRBV11-3	CASGYRGRRYEQYF
TRBJ2-3	TRBV30	CAWSDGGGLSTDTQYF
TRBJ1-4	TRBV18	CASSLFPRDGREKLFF
TRBJ2-5	TRBV2	CASITGLGTQYF
TRBJ1-1	TRBV6-5	CASSRDRHTEAFF
TRBJ2-7	TRBV28	CASSPGLTYEQYF
TRBJ2-5	TRBV4-1	CASSHGTGEEAQYF
TRBJ2-7	TRBV2	CAAGTNSYEQYF
TRBJ1-3	TRBV28	CASRFGWGLGNTIYF
TRBJ2-7	TRBV5-4	CASSQSASVWQYF
TRBJ2-1	TRBV27	CASSLSGSAYNEQFF
TRBJ1-2	TRBV5-5	CASSLRLGQKINYGYTF